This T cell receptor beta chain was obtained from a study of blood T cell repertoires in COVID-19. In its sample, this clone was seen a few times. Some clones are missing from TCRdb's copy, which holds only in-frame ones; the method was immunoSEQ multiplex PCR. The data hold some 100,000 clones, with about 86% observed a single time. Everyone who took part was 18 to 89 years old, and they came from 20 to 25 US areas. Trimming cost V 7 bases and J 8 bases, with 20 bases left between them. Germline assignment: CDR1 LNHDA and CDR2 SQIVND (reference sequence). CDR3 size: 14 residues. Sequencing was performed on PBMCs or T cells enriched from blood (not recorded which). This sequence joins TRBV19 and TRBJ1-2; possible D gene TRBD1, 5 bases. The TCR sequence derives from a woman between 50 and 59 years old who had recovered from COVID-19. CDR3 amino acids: CASTHDGAGLGYTF. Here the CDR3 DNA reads TGTGCCAGTACCCACGATGGGGCCGGGTTAGGCTACACCTTC.